A selection of T cell receptor beta chains follows, all from one sample in a study of T cell responses to AZD1222 COVID-19 vaccine. The assay was immunoSEQ multiplex PCR, and TCRdb's table has in-frame clones only and misses some. The repertoire holds about 50,000 clones, around 80% seen once, with around 7% in the top ten. Sequences were derived from peripheral blood, sampled on day 0 of AZD1222 vaccination. Receptors were obtained from an adult in good health. Both conserved end residues are part of each CDR3. The D gene is left open where the match is weak. Expanded clones get a size class; other rows say once, few or many, or leave the size out.

v_gene	d_gene	abundance	j_gene	CDR3aa	CDR3nt
TRBV10-3	TRBD2	.	TRBJ2-5	CAISEGTSGKETQYF	TGTGCCATCAGTGAAGGGACTAGCGGGAAAGAGACCCAGTACTTC
TRBV6-5	.	.	TRBJ1-1	CASSSPAEAFF	TGTGCCAGCAGTTCCCCCGCTGAAGCTTTCTTT
TRBV4-1	TRBD2	.	TRBJ2-3	CASSQRGGGVGDTQYF	TGCGCCAGCAGCCAGCGGGGCGGGGGGGTTGGAGATACGCAGTATTTT
TRBV27	TRBD1	.	TRBJ2-7	CASSLDRGAYEQYF	TGTGCCAGCAGTTTGGACAGGGGGGCCTACGAGCAGTACTTC
TRBV29-1	.	.	TRBJ1-1	CSVGTFGGTEAFF	TGCAGCGTAGGGACCTTCGGAGGCACTGAAGCTTTCTTT
TRBV24-1	.	.	TRBJ2-1	CATSDLRHPSNEQFF	TGTGCCACCAGTGATTTGCGACACCCTAGCAATGAGCAGTTCTTC
TRBV7-9	.	.	TRBJ1-2	CASSPQVNYGYTF	TGTGCCAGCAGCCCACAGGTTAACTATGGCTACACCTTC
TRBV5-5	.	few	TRBJ1-6	CASSLGVGGNSPLHF	TGTGCCAGCAGCTTGGGTGTAGGAGGTAATTCACCCCTCCACTTT
TRBV3-1/TRBV3-2	.	once	TRBJ1-4	CASSQDRGRHEKLFF	TGTGCCAGCAGCCAAGATAGGGGAAGACATGAAAAACTGTTTTTT
TRBV6-5	TRBD2	.	TRBJ2-2	CASRRSGSSGELFF	TGTGCCAGCCGACGTAGCGGGAGTAGTGGGGAGCTGTTTTTT
TRBV5-1	TRBD1	.	TRBJ1-3	CASSFRQGATGNTIYF	TGCGCCAGCAGCTTTAGACAGGGGGCCACTGGAAACACCATATATTTT
TRBV19	.	.	TRBJ2-4	CASSIPGIAKNIQYF	TGTGCCAGTAGTATCCCAGGGATAGCCAAAAACATTCAGTACTTC
TRBV6-5	TRBD2	.	TRBJ2-2	CASRAGANTGELFF	TGTGCCAGCAGGGCGGGGGCGAACACCGGGGAGCTGTTTTTT
TRBV19	.	once	TRBJ1-6	CASSFPGAGMNSPLHF	TGTGCCAGTAGTTTTCCAGGGGCAGGTATGAATTCACCCCTCCACTTT
TRBV5-5	.	few	TRBJ1-2	CASSPQTLIYGYTF	TGTGCCAGCAGCCCCCAAACGCTGATCTATGGCTACACCTTC
TRBV28	TRBD1	.	TRBJ1-1	CASSVGQGFVEAFF	TGTGCCAGCAGTGTGGGACAGGGGTTTGTGGAAGCTTTCTTT
TRBV27	.	.	TRBJ2-3	CASSLQGGRDTQYF	TGTGCCAGCAGTTTACAGGGGGGTAGAGATACGCAGTATTTT
TRBV6-1	TRBD1	.	TRBJ1-6	CASSEGQGSPLHF	TGTGCCAGCAGTGAGGGACAGGGCTCACCCCTCCACTTT
TRBV5-4	.	.	TRBJ1-1	CASSLTGNTEAFF	TGTGCCAGCAGCTTGACGGGGAACACTGAAGCTTTCTTT
TRBV27	.	.	TRBJ2-2	CASSLRVTTTGELFF	TGTGCCAGCAGTTTGAGAGTAACGACCACCGGGGAGCTGTTTTTT
TRBV4-2	.	.	TRBJ2-6	CASSQHQDFRSGANVLTF	TGTGCCAGCAGCCAACACCAGGACTTCCGCTCTGGGGCCAACGTCCTGACTTTC
TRBV28	.	.	TRBJ1-5	CASSLEGQPQHF	TGTGCCAGCAGTTTAGAGGGTCAGCCCCAGCATTTT
TRBV18	.	few	TRBJ2-2	CASSPPEKGVGAGELFF	TGTGCCAGCTCACCACCGGAGAAGGGTGTAGGGGCCGGGGAGCTGTTTTTT
TRBV13	.	.	TRBJ1-1	CASRRDSEAFF	TGTGCCAGCAGACGTGACAGTGAAGCTTTCTTT
TRBV9	TRBD2	.	TRBJ2-3	CASSVATASGIPTSTDTQYF	TGTGCCAGCAGCGTAGCTACGGCTAGCGGGATTCCCACTAGCACAGATACGCAGTATTTT
TRBV5-4	.	.	TRBJ1-1	CASSLSTSINTEAFF	TGTGCCAGCAGCTTGTCGACCAGCATAAACACTGAAGCTTTCTTT
TRBV19	TRBD2	.	TRBJ2-3	CASSIGLAGSSTDTQYF	TGTGCCAGTAGTATAGGGCTAGCGGGGTCCAGCACAGATACGCAGTATTTT
TRBV7-8	.	.	TRBJ1-3	CASARFRNSGNTIYF	TGTGCCAGCGCGCGGTTCAGGAACTCTGGAAACACCATATATTTT
TRBV2	.	.	TRBJ1-2	CASMTGGVSGYTF	TGTGCCAGCATGACCGGGGGGGTCTCTGGCTACACCTTC
TRBV15	.	.	TRBJ2-7	CATSSEGSHYEQYF	TGTGCCACCAGCAGCGAAGGCAGTCACTACGAGCAGTACTTC
TRBV6-2/TRBV6-3	TRBD2	.	TRBJ2-2	CASSPGLAGTGELFF	TGTGCCAGCAGTCCCGGACTAGCGGGAACCGGGGAGCTGTTTTTT
TRBV7-2	.	.	TRBJ2-2	CASSLVPRLNTGELFF	TGTGCCAGCAGCTTAGTCCCACGCCTGAACACCGGGGAGCTGTTTTTT
TRBV6-1	.	few	TRBJ2-1	CASSEAGTNYNEQFF	TGTGCCAGCAGTGAAGCGGGGACAAACTACAATGAGCAGTTCTTC
TRBV5-5	TRBD2	once	TRBJ2-7	CASSLTSGTYEQYF	TGTGCCAGCAGCTTGACTAGCGGTACCTACGAGCAGTACTTC
TRBV6-5	TRBD1	.	TRBJ1-5	CASRPQGGGQPQHF	TGTGCCAGCAGACCACAGGGGGGCGGCCAGCCCCAGCATTTT
TRBV5-6	TRBD1	.	TRBJ1-2	CASSPGGQGDNYGYTF	TGTGCCAGCAGCCCGGGGGGACAGGGAGACAACTATGGCTACACCTTC
TRBV5-4	TRBD1	.	TRBJ1-6	CASTSRAGTGANSPLHF	TGTGCCAGCACTTCCCGAGCTGGGACAGGGGCTAATTCACCCCTCCACTTT
TRBV19	TRBD1	.	TRBJ1-5	CASSTGQGGKQPQHF	TGTGCCAGTAGTACAGGACAGGGGGGTAAGCAGCCCCAGCATTTT
TRBV6-2/TRBV6-3	TRBD2	.	TRBJ2-7	CASSTLAGGRREQYF	TGTGCCAGCAGTACCCTAGCGGGAGGGAGACGCGAGCAGTACTTC
TRBV6-5	TRBD1	.	TRBJ2-4	CASSKTGGDRNIQYF	TGTGCCAGCAGTAAGACAGGGGGCGATCGTAACATTCAGTACTTC
TRBV30	TRBD2	.	TRBJ2-3	CAWRLAGATDTQYF	TGTGCCTGGAGACTAGCGGGAGCTACAGATACGCAGTATTTT